This TCR beta chain was identified during a study of T-cell memory formation after mild COVID-19. Study-wide findings and caveats: Pre-infection memory harbored some responding clones, suggesting cross-reactive memory joined.

Concerning this clonotype: Its antigen is unknown.

TCR alpha and TCR beta cDNA libraries carrying sample barcodes and UMIs came from 5'RACE with constant-segment primers. TCRdb reanalysed the 5' RACE reads using MiXCR and keeps one entry per CDR3 protein. The sample has 300,000 to 400,000 distinct CDR3 sequences, approximately 12% seen once. The CDR3 loop spans 14 amino acids. V lost 5 bases to trimming and J lost 0 bases; unmatched junction nucleotides: 2. CDR1 MNHEY and CDR2 SVGEGT come from the germline V gene. Sequencing was carried out using PBMCs or a T cell subset sorted from them (not recorded which). This receptor was identified in a man in his late teens or twenties who had mild COVID-19 (a few samples of this study predate the infection). Cell type and time point are not known. The V call is TRBV6-2 or TRBV6-3, the J call TRBJ1-1, with TRBD1 matching 8 bases. This CDR3 is CASSPTGVNTEAFF. The CDR3 DNA follows: TGTGCCAGCAGTCCGACAGGGGTGAACACTGAAGCTTTCTTT.